This T cell receptor beta chain was captured in a study of HIV-infected patients and healthy controls. This CDR3 is built from 14 residues. V gave up 8 bases and J gave up 1 base, with 12 bases separating them. From the 5' RACE reads, TCRdb called clonotypes with MiXCR, one entry per CDR3 protein. The table shows tens of thousands of distinct CDR3 sequences, with approximately 15% occurring only once. The sample was CD4+ T cells from blood. This clonotype was obtained from a human donor in good health. The rearrangement uses TRBV12-3 or TRBV12-4 and TRBJ1-5; D remains ambiguous. CDR3 loop: CASGPEGSNQPQHF. The CDR3 nucleotides read TGTGCCAGCGGGCCCGAAGGGAGCAATCAGCCCCAGCATTTT.